A single sample gave rise to the 4 T cell receptor beta chains below, sequenced in a study of cytomegalovirus exposure and HLA in healthy donors. Primers: 60 Vbeta forward and 13 Jbeta reverse. Sequencing was performed with immunoSEQ multiplex PCR; in TCRdb, only in-frame clones are kept and a portion is missing. The data hold about 110,000 clones, with about 80% observed a single time. The material sequenced was PBMCs. The receptors here all came from a man aged 30 to 39 in good health and CMV-seronegative.

The genes are TRBV19 and TRBJ2-3; 9 bases map to TRBD1. The germline gives CDR1 LNHDA, CDR2 SQIVND (reference sequence). V was pared by 6 bases and J by 4 bases, with 5 bases of the junction left unmatched. The CDR3 runs to 14 residues. CDR3 sequence: CASRRTGAADTQYF. DNA of the CDR3: TGTGCCAGTAGGAGGACAGGGGCTGCAGATACGCAGTATTTT.

The chain recombines TRBV18 with TRBJ1-1; the D gene is possibly TRBD1 (6 bases). Trimming took 6 bases from V and 1 from J, leaving 12 bases between them. The CDR3 covers 14 residues. Germline V CDR1 and CDR2: KGHSH, LQKENI. CDR3 amino acids: CASSLQGGNTEAFF. CDR3 DNA: TGTGCCAGCTCCCTACAAGGGGGGAACACTGAAGCTTTCTTT.

The V call is TRBV27, the J call TRBJ1-2, with no clear D. The CDR3 consists of 13 residues. Trimming pared 6 bases from V and 2 bases from J, leaving 10 bases between. Germline loops: CDR1 MNHEY, CDR2 SMNVEV (reference sequence). The CDR3: CASRATVNYGYTF. CDR3 DNA: TGTGCCAGCAGGGCAACAGTAAACTATGGCTACACCTTC.

In this sample, this clone turned up a few times. This sequence joins TRBV6-5 and TRBJ2-7, with a tentative D call TRBD2 (5 bases). The CDR3 has 13 amino acids. In germline, CDR1 is MNHEY, CDR2 SVGAGI. V lost 6 bases, J lost 2 bases, and 11 bases lay in between. CDR3 nucleotides: TGTGCCAGCAGCGGGATAAACCCCTACGAGCAGTACTTC. Residues: CASSGINPYEQYF.